These T cell receptor beta chains were read from a single sample in a study of T cell repertoires in cytomegalovirus infection. TCRdb re-analysed the reads in MiXCR, keeping a single row per CDR3 protein. The profile covers around 750,000 distinct CDR3 sequences, with 32% appearing a single time and 12% taken by the ten largest. These receptors' antigens are unknown. The sample in question was cultured CD8+ T cells from PBMCs, obtained from culture after CMV antigen stimulation. These receptors were taken from a human donor in good health (CMV status not recorded). Some clones in this sample may be carry-over from other donors' samples. CDR3s include the opening cysteine and the closing phenylalanine or tryptophan. Each record gives: clone size, J gene, D gene, CDR3 length, V gene, CDR3 DNA, CDR3 protein. A D gene is named only where the DNA matches it firmly. Part of the rows lack a size; the others show once, few, many or a class for expanded clones.

. TRBJ1-1 . 15 TRBV28 TGTGCCAGCAGTTTATGGAGGGAGACGAACACTGAAGCTTTCTTT CASSLWRETNTEAFF
. TRBJ2-1 TRBD2 16 TRBV7-8 TGTGCCAGCAGTTTTCTTGAGCGGGGGTCCTACAATGAGCAGTTCTTC CASSFLERGSYNEQFF
few TRBJ1-1 . 12 TRBV7-9 TGTGCCAGCAGCTTAGAGGGCTTTGAAGCTTTCTTT CASSLEGFEAFF
many TRBJ2-7 . 16 TRBV7-8 TGTGCCAGCAGCTTAGCGGCTGGCTTCTACGGCTACGAGCAGTACTTC CASSLAAGFYGYEQYF
few TRBJ1-5 TRBD1 14 TRBV6-2/TRBV6-3 TGTGCCAGCAGTACTCCGCGACAGGGTCAGCCCCAGCATTTT CASSTPRQGQPQHF
. TRBJ2-7 TRBD1 14 TRBV7-7 TGTGCCAGCAGCCGGGACAGCGGAGCTTACGAGCAGTACTTC CASSRDSGAYEQYF
. TRBJ1-6 TRBD1 14 TRBV5-6 TGTGCCAGCAGCGACGGGACAGGGGGTTCACCCCTCCACTTT CASSDGTGGSPLHF
many TRBJ1-2 . 15 TRBV7-9 TGTGCCAGCAGCTTTGAGGGACTGGGCGACTATGGCTACACCTTC CASSFEGLGDYGYTF
few TRBJ2-5 . 15 TRBV7-9 TGTGCCAGCAGTCGACCTGGGGGGACCCAAGAGACCCAGTACTTC CASSRPGGTQETQYF
. TRBJ1-1 . 16 TRBV10-2 TGCGCCAGCAGTGACTCGGGACACCTGATAGACACTGAAGCTTTCTTT CASSDSGHLIDTEAFF
. TRBJ1-3 . 12 TRBV28 TGTGCCAGCAGTTTCCCAGGAAACACCATATATTTT CASSFPGNTIYF
once TRBJ2-5 TRBD2 18 TRBV6-2/TRBV6-3 TGTGCCAGCAGTTACACAACCCGGACTAGCGGGGTCCAAGAGACCCAGTACTTT CASSYTTRTSGVQETQYF
many TRBJ1-1 TRBD1 14 TRBV12-3/TRBV12-4 TGTGCCAGCAGGGGACAGGGGTTGAACACTGAAGCTTTCTTT CASRGQGLNTEAFF
. TRBJ1-1 . 13 TRBV2 TGTGCCAGCTCCGGAGGGGAGAACACTGAAGCTTTCTTT CASSGGENTEAFF
. TRBJ2-5 . 13 TRBV9 TGTGCCAGCAGTCTCAAGGGGGGCAGGCCCCAGTACTTC CASSLKGGRPQYF
many TRBJ1-6 . 13 TRBV7-6 TGTGCCAGCAGCCTCGGGACAAATTCACCCCTCCACTTT CASSLGTNSPLHF
. TRBJ2-5 TRBD1 15 TRBV27 TGTGCCAGCAGTCCTGGACAGGGGGATAGGGAGACCCAGTACTTC CASSPGQGDRETQYF